This T cell receptor beta chain was recorded in a study of blood T cell repertoires in COVID-19. Clones were sequenced by immunoSEQ multiplex PCR, and TCRdb holds only the in-frame ones, with some missing. Here the sample spans approximately 230,000 clones, 88% being singletons. J lost 6 bases, V lost 4 bases, and 6 bases had no gene match. The CDR3 length is 15 residues. Germline V gives CDR1 MDHEN, CDR2 SYDVKM. This clone has only one observation. This TCR was sampled from a woman in her forties or fifties with acute COVID-19. Material for sequencing was PBMCs or T cells enriched from blood (not recorded which). V usage is TRBV28 and J usage is TRBJ1-5, with 10 bases lining up with TRBD1. For the CDR3, the DNA is TGTGCCAGCAGTTCCGACAGGGGGCTTAGTCAGCCCCAGCATTTT. As protein: CASSSDRGLSQPQHF.